The 3 T cell receptor beta chains presented below share a single source sample, sequenced in a study of T cell responses to AZD1222 COVID-19 vaccine. The table came from immunoSEQ multiplex PCR; TCRdb's copy has only in-frame clones and leaves some out. The table shows roughly 97,000 clones, with about 89% occurring only once. The sequencing used peripheral blood, collected on day 0 of AZD1222 vaccination. The source of these receptors is an adult in good health.

The chain couples TRBV30 to TRBJ1-2; the D is unclear. The V gene lost 0 bases and the J gene lost 4 bases, with 15 bases spanning the gap. Germline CDR1 and CDR2: GTSNPN and SVGIG (reference sequence). This CDR3 is built from 15 residues. The CDR3: CAWSVQGSEPYGYTF. In nucleotides, the CDR3 is TGTGCCTGGAGTGTACAAGGGTCAGAACCCTATGGCTACACCTTC.

The chain uses TRBV28 and TRBJ1-4, with 9 bases matching TRBD1. The CDR3 spans 15 residues. The germline gives CDR1 MDHEN, CDR2 SYDVKM. V dropped 2 bases and J dropped 5; count of bases not matched to a gene: 3. The CDR3 sequence is CASSLVDRGNEKLFF. The CDR3 DNA reads TGTGCCAGCAGTTTAGTGGACAGGGGAAATGAAAAACTGTTTTTT.

This sequence joins TRBV4-3 and TRBJ1-2; no firm D call. Trimming took 4 bases from V and 5 from J, leaving 8 bases between them. The CDR3 sequence is 12 residues long. In germline, CDR1 is LGHNA, CDR2 YSLEER. In DNA, the CDR3 is TGCGCCAGCAGCCCAGACAAATATGGCTACACCTTC. Amino acid sequence: CASSPDKYGYTF.